Listed below are T cell receptor beta chains from one sample, sequenced in a study of cytomegalovirus exposure and HLA in healthy donors. Profiled with immunoSEQ multiplex PCR; TCRdb holds only in-frame clones, not every one. The table lists about 150,000 clones, roughly 62% of them singletons. Sequenced input: PBMCs. The origin of the receptors is a male donor in good health and CMV-seronegative. Both conserved end residues are part of each CDR3. Each record gives: clone size, J gene, D gene, V gene, CDR3 protein, CDR3 DNA. The D gene is left open where the match is weak. Where a row states a size, it is once, few, many or the class of an expanded clone; other rows omit it.

>few|TRBJ1-2|NA|TRBV5-6
CASSLAGIGGYTF
TGTGCCAGCAGCTTGGCCGGGATTGGAGGCTACACCTTC
>NA|TRBJ2-7|NA|TRBV18
CASSPTVVGYEQYF
TGTGCCAGCTCACCGACGGTCGTCGGGTACGAGCAGTACTTC
>NA|TRBJ1-2|TRBD1|TRBV5-6
CASSSGQVEMGYTF
TGTGCCAGCAGCAGTGGACAGGTGGAGATGGGCTACACCTTC
>NA|TRBJ1-1|NA|TRBV11-3
CASSLRRGGEAFF
TGTGCCAGCAGCTTACGTCGGGGGGGGGAAGCTTTCTTT
>NA|TRBJ2-7|NA|TRBV5-1
CASSLDRYEQYF
TGCGCCAGCAGCTTGGACCGGTACGAGCAGTACTTC
>NA|TRBJ2-5|TRBD1|TRBV6-6
CASSVTGTGGRETQYF
TGTGCCAGCAGTGTGACCGGGACAGGGGGCAGAGAGACCCAGTACTTC
>NA|TRBJ2-3|TRBD1|TRBV13
CASSPGQGMSDTQYF
TGTGCCAGCAGCCCCGGACAGGGGATGTCAGATACGCAGTATTTT
>NA|TRBJ2-2|NA|TRBV14
CASSHAGATGELFF
TGTGCCAGCAGCCACGCAGGGGCCACCGGGGAGCTGTTTTTT
>NA|TRBJ2-7|NA|TRBV19
CASSIQLQGYEQYF
TGTGCCAGTAGTATCCAGTTACAGGGCTACGAGCAGTACTTC
>NA|TRBJ1-2|TRBD1|TRBV7-9
CASSSPTGVALGYTF
TGTGCCAGCAGCTCGCCGACAGGGGTGGCCCTTGGCTACACCTTC
>NA|TRBJ1-5|NA|TRBV19
CASSPTGRTQPQHF
TGTGCCAGTAGCCCTACAGGGCGGACACAGCCCCAGCATTTT
>NA|TRBJ2-1|TRBD2|TRBV29-1
CSVEEDRLAGGVNSYNEQFF
TGCAGCGTTGAAGAGGATCGACTAGCGGGGGGGGTTAACTCCTACAATGAGCAGTTCTTC
>NA|TRBJ1-1|NA|TRBV29-1
CSVEDAKNTEAFF
TGCAGCGTTGAAGATGCGAAGAACACTGAAGCTTTCTTT
>once|TRBJ1-3|NA|TRBV10-3
CAISESEGNTIYF
TGTGCCATCAGTGAGTCGGAGGGAAACACCATATATTTT
>NA|TRBJ2-3|TRBD2|TRBV5-1
CASSSGGAPDTQYF
TGCGCCAGCAGTTCGGGGGGGGCCCCAGATACGCAGTATTTT
>NA|TRBJ1-3|NA|TRBV9
CASSVDHTSTGNTIYF
TGTGCCAGCAGCGTAGACCACACCTCGACGGGTAACACCATATATTTT
>NA|TRBJ1-4|TRBD1|TRBV2
CASHRQGGEKLFF
TGTGCCAGCCATCGACAGGGAGGTGAAAAACTGTTTTTT
>NA|TRBJ1-5|NA|TRBV28
CARSLSRTVWNQPQHF
TGTGCCCGCAGCCTATCCCGGACAGTCTGGAATCAGCCCCAGCATTTT
>NA|TRBJ1-5|TRBD1|TRBV5-8
CASSQDRGVSNQPQHF
TGTGCCAGCAGTCAAGACAGGGGTGTTAGCAATCAGCCCCAGCATTTT
>NA|TRBJ2-2|NA|TRBV13
CASSLVLGELFF
TGTGCCAGCAGCTTAGTACTCGGGGAGCTGTTTTTT
>NA|TRBJ1-3|NA|TRBV13
CASSSTARLKGNTIYF
TGTGCCAGCAGCTCGACAGCCAGATTAAAGGGAAACACCATATATTTT
>NA|TRBJ2-3|NA|TRBV7-3
CASSLGAMTDTQYF
TGTGCCAGCAGCTTAGGGGCCATGACAGATACGCAGTATTTT
>NA|TRBJ2-1|NA|TRBV9
CASSVDVGASSYNEQFF
TGTGCCAGCAGCGTAGACGTAGGGGCGAGCTCCTACAATGAGCAGTTCTTC
>NA|TRBJ2-5|TRBD2|TRBV2
CASRGAGGPGETQYF
TGTGCCAGCAGGGGAGCGGGGGGGCCGGGAGAGACCCAGTACTTC
>NA|TRBJ1-6|TRBD1|TRBV10-3
CAISGDSSNNSPLHF
TGTGCCATCAGTGGGGACAGCTCAAATAATTCACCCCTCCACTTT
>once|TRBJ2-3|TRBD1|TRBV9
CASSPRWGTGQTDTQYF
TGTGCCAGCAGCCCCCGCTGGGGGACAGGCCAGACAGATACGCAGTATTTT
>NA|TRBJ2-7|NA|TRBV27
CASSPGTGREQYF
TGTGCCAGCAGTCCCGGGACTGGGCGCGAGCAGTACTTC